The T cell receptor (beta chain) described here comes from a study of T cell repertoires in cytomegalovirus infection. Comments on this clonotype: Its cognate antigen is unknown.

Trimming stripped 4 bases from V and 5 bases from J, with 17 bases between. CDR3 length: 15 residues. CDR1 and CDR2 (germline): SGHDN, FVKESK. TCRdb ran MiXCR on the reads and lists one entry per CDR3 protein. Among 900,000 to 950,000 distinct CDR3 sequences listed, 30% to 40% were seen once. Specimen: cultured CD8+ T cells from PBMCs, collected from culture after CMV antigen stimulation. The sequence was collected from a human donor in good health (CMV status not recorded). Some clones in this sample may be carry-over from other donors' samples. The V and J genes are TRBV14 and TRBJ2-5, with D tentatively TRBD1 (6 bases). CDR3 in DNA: TGTGCCAGCAGCCCCTGGGACACCTCGAGTGAGACCCAGTACTTC. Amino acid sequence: CASSPWDTSSETQYF.